The clone carrying this TCR beta chain was observed a few times. Antigen unknown. Template switching (which added a universal primer site) was used, and cDNA carried unique molecular identifiers. TCRdb independently ran MiXCR on the 5' RACE reads; one entry per CDR3 protein. Among about 920,000 distinct CDR3 sequences listed, about 12% were seen once. CDR3 length: 15 residues. V lost 5 bases, J lost 2 bases, and 8 bases stayed unmatched. Germline CDR1 is LNHDA and CDR2 is SQIVND (reference sequence). This sample is drawn from a study of identical twins. Study-wide results and limits: Abundant cord blood beta clonotypes carried fewer insertions; memory repertoires showed none. Without tracking the same donors, conclusions rested on cross-sectional statistical analysis.

This sample also appeared in a second study, on yellow fever vaccine responses in identical twins.

The chain joins TRBV19 to TRBJ2-7, with 8 bases identical to TRBD1. The TCR originated in a woman younger than 30 in good health. The source material was PBMCs. CDR3 coding DNA: TGTGCCAGTAGTCCGGACCGGACAGGGACCTACGAGCAGTACTTC. Translating gives CASSPDRTGTYEQYF.